This passage covers 17 T cell receptor beta chains from one sample sequenced in a study of patients and donors after allogeneic stem cell transplantation. TCRdb analysed the RT-PCR reads with MiXCR anew, one entry per CDR3 protein. The table records hundreds of thousands of distinct CDR3 sequences, 15% to 20% of them present only once. Sequenced material: blood, either unsorted or a sorted T cell fraction (not recorded which). Source of these receptors: a human donor who was either an allogeneic HSCT recipient or a stem cell or donor lymphocyte infusion donor (not recorded which). It is not recorded whose cells these are; they may come from a transplant donor.

At least ten counts were recorded for this clonotype. This rearrangement joins TRBV6-4 to TRBJ1-2, with D maybe TRBD1 (6 bases). Deletions cut 3 bases from V and 5 bases from J, with 10 bases between. Looked up from germline, CDR1 is MRHNA and CDR2 is SNTAGT. The CDR3 has 13 residues. The CDR3 sequence is CASSEQGGYGYTF. DNA of the CDR3: TGTGCCAGCAGTGAACAGGGAGGATATGGCTACACCTTC.

The rearrangement uses TRBV2 and TRBJ2-7, with D hard to call. V lost 2 bases, J lost 5 bases, and 10 bases lay in between. This CDR3 contains 13 residues. Germline V gives CDR1 SNHLY, CDR2 FYNNEI. Here the CDR3 reads CASSERAGHEQYF. CDR3 nucleotides: TGTGCCAGCAGTGAACGGGCAGGTCACGAGCAGTACTTC.

This clonotype has only a few counts. This chain links TRBV7-2 with TRBJ2-7, with 8 bases identical to TRBD2. CDR1 is SGHTA, CDR2 FQGNSA, per germline. This CDR3 has 14 residues. With 3 bases clipped from V and 2 bases from J, the junction kept 3 bases outside the gene matches. CDR3 nucleotides: TGTGCCAGCAGCTTTAGCGGGGCCGCCTACGAGCAGTACTTC. Its translation: CASSFSGAAYEQYF. The variable domain in full, with the rest retrieved from reference TRBV7-2 and TRBJ2-7, is GAGVSQSPSNKVTEKGKDVELRCDPISGHTALYWYRQSLGQGLEFLIYFQGNSAPDKSGLPSDRFSAERTGGSVSTLTIQRTQQEDSAVYLCASSFSGAAYEQYFGPGTRLTVT.

This clonotype turned up a few times. The DNA of the CDR3 is TGCGCCAGCAGCCAAGTCAGACAGGGCTATGGCTACACCTTC. This gives the protein CASSQVRQGYGYTF. This rearrangement joins TRBV4-3 to TRBJ1-2, with 7 nucleotides matching TRBD1. The germline V gene encodes CDR1 LGHNA and CDR2 YSLEER. V was clipped by 1 base and J by 4 bases; unmatched bases: 3. This CDR3 is 14 amino acids long.

In its sample, this clonotype was seen many times. V and J are TRBV20-1 and TRBJ2-1; 11 nucleotides agree with TRBD2. CDR1 is DFQATT and CDR2 is SNEGSKA in the germline V gene (reference sequence). The CDR3 loop spans 14 amino acids. J gave up 7 bases and V 4 bases, and 6 bases lay outside the gene matches. The CDR3 region is CSAKLAGVRNEQFF. DNA of the CDR3: TGCAGTGCTAAACTAGCGGGAGTACGTAATGAGCAGTTCTTC.

This clonotype showed up just a few times. This chain joins TRBV15 and TRBJ2-2; 9 nucleotides line up with TRBD2. The CDR3 length is 18 residues. Germline V gives CDR1 LNHNV, CDR2 YYDKDF (reference sequence). Losses at the gene ends were 1 base for V and 5 bases for J; bases not matched to a gene: 11. Here the CDR3 DNA reads TGTGCCACCAGCAGAGTTCCTAGCGGGGCCAAGTGGACCGGGGAGCTGTTTTTT. It is translated as CATSRVPSGAKWTGELFF.

The chain has TRBV11-3 and TRBJ2-7; 8 positions agree with TRBD1. Germline V lookup: CDR1 SGHNT, CDR2 YENEEA. The ends lost 1 base at V and 0 bases at J; junction bases unmatched: 5. The CDR3 sequence is 16 residues long. CDR3 in DNA: TGTGCCAGCAGCTTAGTTGGGACAGGTGTCTCCTACGAGCAGTACTTC. Encoded protein: CASSLVGTGVSYEQYF.

A few counts support this clonotype. The V gene is TRBV4-2, the J gene TRBJ2-3, with 11 bases matching TRBD2. Per germline, CDR1 LGHNA and CDR2 YNFKEQ. The CDR3 is 17 residues long. After removal of 0 bases from V and 3 bases from J, the junction contained 5 bases not matched to a gene. DNA of the CDR3: TGTGCCAGCAGCCAAGATTTAGCGGGGGGGCTAACAGATACGCAGTATTTT. It encodes CASSQDLAGGLTDTQYF.

This clonotype was counted between two and nine times. The chain carries TRBV5-1 and TRBJ2-7, with 8 bases identical to TRBD1. With V trimmed by 0 bases and J by 0 bases, 5 bases remained unmatched. The CDR3 sequence is 16 residues long. Looked up from germline, CDR1 is SGHRS and CDR2 is YFSETQ. The CDR3 sequence is CASSLGRDRISYEQYF. CDR3 bases: TGCGCCAGCAGCTTGGGGAGGGACAGGATCTCCTACGAGCAGTACTTC.

The chain couples TRBV7-9 to TRBJ1-2; the D gene is possibly TRBD1 (5 bases). Looked up from germline, CDR1 is SEHNR and CDR2 is FQNEAQ (reference sequence). V shed 4 bases and J shed 8 bases, with 11 bases lying between them. The length of the CDR3 is 12 residues. In DNA, the CDR3 is TGTGCCAGCAGCTCCGGGGCGAGGGGCTACACCTTC. This translates into CASSSGARGYTF.

The V call is TRBV7-2, the J call TRBJ2-4, with 14 bases that match TRBD2. The J segment lost 7 bases and the V segment lost 5 bases, leaving 7 bases of the junction unmatched. The germline V gene has CDR1 SGHTA and CDR2 FQGNSA. There are 16 residues in the CDR3. The CDR3 nucleotides read TGTGCCAGCAGCGTAGGGACTAGCGGGAGTCGGAACATTCAGTACTTC. As protein: CASSVGTSGSRNIQYF.

This clonotype was seen more than once but under ten times. In DNA form, the CDR3 reads TGTGCCACCAGCAGAGTCTACGGGTCTGTTGAACCCCAGCATTTT. Its translation is CATSRVYGSVEPQHF. The chain carries TRBV15 and TRBJ1-5; D is uncertain. V lost 1 base and J lost 10, with 17 bases in between. The germline V gene has CDR1 LNHNV and CDR2 YYDKDF (reference sequence). CDR3 size: 15 residues. Filled out from reference TRBV15 and TRBJ1-5, the complete variable domain reads DAMVIQNPRYQVTQFGKPVTLSCSQTLNHNVMYWYQQKSSQAPKLLFHYYDKDFNNEADTPDNFQSRRPNTSFCFLDIRSPGLGDTAMYLCATSRVYGSVEPQHFGDGTRLSIL.

This clonotype was observed a few times. This chain uses TRBV27 with TRBJ1-4; D gene ambiguous. Germline V gene lookup returns CDR1 MNHEY and CDR2 SMNVEV (reference sequence). V gave up 5 bases and J gave up 6 bases, with 13 bases separating them. This CDR3 region has 14 residues. The CDR3 DNA is TGTGCCAGCAGTCCAGACACGGACCATGAAAAACTGTTTTTT. Translated: CASSPDTDHEKLFF. Full variable domain (rest looked up from reference TRBV27 and TRBJ1-4): EAQVTQNPRYLITVTGKKLTVTCSQNMNHEYMSWYRQDPGLGLRQIYYSMNVEVTDKGDVPEGYKVSRKEKRNFPLILESPSPNQTSLYFCASSPDTDHEKLFFGSGTQLSVL.

This clonotype has more than one count but fewer than ten. The chain employs TRBV6-5 and TRBJ2-7, with a tentative D call TRBD1 (5 bases). Germline loops: CDR1 MNHEY, CDR2 SVGAGI. V was cut by 6 bases and J by 6 bases, with 12 bases left in between. This CDR3 region has 12 residues. This CDR3 is CASSHGAGEQYF. Written as DNA, the CDR3 is TGTGCCAGCAGCCATGGGGCTGGCGAGCAGTACTTC.

V usage is TRBV7-2 and J usage is TRBJ2-2; TRBD2 aligns across 7 bases. After removal of 3 bases from V and 8 bases from J, the junction contained 12 bases not matched to a gene. This CDR3 has 16 residues. The germline gives CDR1 SGHTA, CDR2 FQGNSA. This chain's CDR3 is CASSFIGRGWFGELFF. The CDR3 DNA reads TGTGCCAGCAGCTTCATAGGGCGGGGGTGGTTTGGGGAGCTGTTTTTT.

The table lists this clonotype with a few counts. The chain recombines TRBV5-1 with TRBJ2-3; the match to TRBD2 covers 14 bases. The CDR3 is made up of 17 amino acids. Trimming cost V 4 bases and J 3 bases; bases outside gene matches: 7. Looked up from germline, CDR1 is SGHRS and CDR2 is YFSETQ. CDR3 bases: TGCGCCAGCAGCGCGACTAGCGGGGGGGCCAAGACAGATACGCAGTATTTT. Amino acid sequence: CASSATSGGAKTDTQYF.

The chain employs TRBV4-2 and TRBJ1-1, with D uncertain. Germline V lookup: CDR1 LGHNA, CDR2 YNFKEQ. Trimming cost V 0 bases and J 5 bases, with 13 bases left between them. CDR3 length: 15 amino acids. The CDR3 coding sequence is TGTGCCAGCAGCCAAGAAGGCCGGTCGGGGACTGAAGCTTTCTTT. Translation: CASSQEGRSGTEAFF.